A selection of T cell receptor beta chains follows, all from one sample in a study of blood T cell repertoires in COVID-19. The assay was immunoSEQ multiplex PCR, and TCRdb's table has in-frame clones only and misses some. The sample lists around 250,000 clones; around 87% were seen once. Sequenced: peripheral blood. The source of these receptors is a woman aged 55-69 years with COVID-19, enrolled during active disease. Both conserved end residues are part of each CDR3. Each record gives: D gene, V gene, clone size, J gene, CDR3 DNA, CDR3 protein. The D gene is left open where the match is weak. Not all rows give a size; the values are once, few, many and, for expanded clones, a class.

TRBD1	TRBV6-2/TRBV6-3	-	TRBJ2-1	TGTGCCAGCAGTTACCGTAAGACAGGGGACATAATCAATGAGCAGTTCTTC	CASSYRKTGDIINEQFF
-	TRBV10-3	-	TRBJ2-1	TGTGCCATCAGTGAGTCCCAGTGGGGGGATGACGATGAGCAGTTCTTC	CAISESQWGDDDEQFF
TRBD1	TRBV19	-	TRBJ2-7	TGTGCCAGTAGTCCCCGCCGGGACAGAAACTACGAGCAGTACTTC	CASSPRRDRNYEQYF
-	TRBV5-6	-	TRBJ2-1	TGTGCCAGCAGCTTGGTCCTACCGGTAGCCTACAATGAGCAGTTCTTC	CASSLVLPVAYNEQFF
TRBD1	TRBV4-3	once	TRBJ2-3	TGCGCCAGCAGCCCAGGGCAAGGGGGCGCGGGCACAGATACGCAGTATTTT	CASSPGQGGAGTDTQYF
TRBD1	TRBV6-1	-	TRBJ2-7	TGTGCCAGCAGTGAAGCCTGGGACAGCTACGAGCAGTACTTC	CASSEAWDSYEQYF
-	TRBV30	-	TRBJ1-1	TGTGCCTGGAGTCCCGACAGGAACACTGAAGCTTTCTTT	CAWSPDRNTEAFF
TRBD1	TRBV6-2/TRBV6-3	-	TRBJ1-5	TGTGCCAGCAGTACCAACAGGGGGATGAGTCAGCCCCAGCATTTT	CASSTNRGMSQPQHF
-	TRBV29-1	-	TRBJ1-4	TGCAGCGTTAGTGGGAGTGGTAAAGAAAAACTGTTTTTT	CSVSGSGKEKLFF
TRBD2	TRBV4-3	-	TRBJ2-2	TGCGCCAGCAGCCAACCTGGACTAGCTACCGGGGAGCTGTTTTTT	CASSQPGLATGELFF
-	TRBV4-2	-	TRBJ2-1	TGTGCCAGCAGCCAGGACTACTACAATGAGCAGTTCTTC	CASSQDYYNEQFF
TRBD1	TRBV15	-	TRBJ1-5	TGTGCCACCAGCCGCAGGACAGGGGCCCAGCATTTT	CATSRRTGAQHF
-	TRBV9	-	TRBJ2-2	TGTGCCAGCAGCGTAGGCAGGGTAAACCCCACCGGGGAGCTGTTTTTT	CASSVGRVNPTGELFF
TRBD1	TRBV14	-	TRBJ1-1	TGTGCCAGCAGCCAGCCTATCTCGAGGGGGCCGGCTTTCTTT	CASSQPISRGPAFF
TRBD1	TRBV3-1/TRBV3-2	-	TRBJ1-2	TGTGCCAGCAGCCAAGATTCGACAGGGATAGGAGGCTACACCTTC	CASSQDSTGIGGYTF
-	TRBV4-1	-	TRBJ1-2	TGCGCCAGCAGCCAAGATTTGCGTAACTATGGCTACACCTTC	CASSQDLRNYGYTF